Each of the 32 T cell receptor beta chains below was sequenced from the same sample in a study of shared clonotypes between healthy human individuals. This table comes from immunoSEQ multiplex PCR, and its TCRdb copy is limited to in-frame clones, with some not included. The repertoire consists of under 1,100,000 clones, with about 84% occurring once and the leading ten covering around 0.6%. The sample comprised memory CD4+ T cells from PBMCs. Subset of the sample: CD45RA-negative fraction. These TCRs come from a man between 18 and 35 years old in good health. Some clones in this sample may be carry-over from other donors' samples.

The chain links TRBV7-9 to TRBJ1-4, with TRBD1 matching over 7 bases. This CDR3 region has 14 residues. Germline values: CDR1 SEHNR, CDR2 FQNEAQ (reference sequence). The J segment lost 6 bases and the V segment lost 3 bases, leaving 4 bases of the junction unmatched. As DNA, the CDR3 is TGTGCCAGCAGCTTGGGACAGAATTATGAAAAACTGTTTTTT. Amino acids: CASSLGQNYEKLFF.

This clone has more than one count but fewer than ten. This chain links TRBV5-1 with TRBJ2-2; D perhaps matches TRBD2 (5 bases). The V and J ends lost 4 bases and 2 bases respectively, with 9 bases between them. Germline CDR1 reads SGHRS; CDR2 reads YFSETQ. The CDR3 sequence is 14 residues long. CDR3 DNA sequence: TGCGCCAGCAGCCAGGACTTCAACACCGGGGAGCTGTTTTTT. This encodes CASSQDFNTGELFF.

This clone was picked up a small number of times. The V call is TRBV10-1, the J call TRBJ1-2; D gene ambiguous. Germline CDR1 reads WNHNN; CDR2 reads SYGVQD (reference sequence). CDR3 length: 13 amino acids. The V end was cut by 2 bases, the J end by 0 bases, with 4 bases between. CDR3 region: CASSEGANYGYTF. Here the CDR3 DNA reads TGCGCCAGCAGTGAGGGGGCTAACTATGGCTACACCTTC.

The chain joins TRBV19 to TRBJ2-1; perhaps TRBD1 as D (5 bases). Germline V gene sequence: CDR1 LNHDA, CDR2 SQIVND (reference sequence). With 3 bases removed from V and 5 bases from J, the gap between germline ends came to 11 bases. The CDR3 is made up of 14 amino acids. The DNA of the CDR3 is TGTGCCAGTAGTATCCCCAGACAGAACAATGAGCAGTTCTTC. This gives the protein CASSIPRQNNEQFF. Supplemented by reference TRBV19 and TRBJ2-1, the full variable domain reads DGGITQSPKYLFRKEGQNVTLSCEQNLNHDAMYWYRQDPGQGLRLIYYSQIVNDFQKGDIAEGYSVSREKKESFPLTVTSAQKNPTAFYLCASSIPRQNNEQFFGPGTRLTVL.

The rearrangement joins TRBV9 to TRBJ1-2, with 8 nucleotides matching TRBD1. Germline loops: CDR1 SGDLS, CDR2 YYNGEE. CDR3 length: 14 residues. The junction had 8 bases not matched to a gene; V was cut back by 7 bases and J by 3 bases. In nucleotides, the CDR3 is TGTGCCAGCCGGCGGGGGGGACAGGACTATGGCTACACCTTC. Protein product: CASRRGGQDYGYTF. Filled out from reference TRBV9 and TRBJ1-2, the complete variable domain reads DSGVTQTPKHLITATGQRVTLRCSPRSGDLSVYWYQQSLDQGLQFLIQYYNGEERAKGNILERFSAQQFPDLHSELNLSSLELGDSALYFCASRRGGQDYGYTFGSGTRLTVV.

On this clone itself: A far larger clone is one base from this, pointing to a likely read error. The chain recombines TRBV28 with TRBJ2-5, with a tentative D call TRBD1 (8 bases). The germline V gene encodes CDR1 MDHEN and CDR2 SYDVKM. There are 16 residues in the CDR3. With 7 bases removed from V and 9 bases from J, the gap between germline ends came to 27 bases. The CDR3 protein is CASTHRTGYPRGAQYF. In DNA, the CDR3 is TGTGCCAGCACCCATCGGACAGGGTACCCCCGGGGGGCCCAGTACTTC.

V gene TRBV30 combines with J gene TRBJ1-1; a weak D match, TRBD1 (6 bases). The V gene lost 2 bases and the J gene lost 5 bases, with 15 bases spanning the gap. The CDR3 sequence is 14 residues long. In germline, CDR1 is GTSNPN, CDR2 SVGIG (reference sequence). The CDR3: CAWSITGWGTEAFF. The CDR3 bases are TGTGCCTGGAGTATCACAGGGTGGGGTACTGAAGCTTTCTTT.

This sequence joins TRBV9 and TRBJ2-3; 10 bases match TRBD2. This CDR3 is built from 15 residues. The V gene's germline CDR1 is SGDLS and CDR2 YYNGEE. V trimming: 4 bases; J trimming: 5 bases; junction bases outside the gene matches: 7. The CDR3 loop reads CASSPLAGVEDTQYF. CDR3 DNA sequence: TGTGCCAGCAGCCCCCTAGCGGGAGTGGAAGATACGCAGTATTTT.

This clone was picked up a small number of times. One end of the junction is discordant with germline, which a read error may explain. J is TRBJ2-5 and V is TRBV28; D is ambiguous. This CDR3 comprises 11 residues. Germline CDR1 MDHEN, CDR2 SYDVKM. The CDR3 sequence is CASSARQLVNF. Written as DNA, the CDR3 is TGTGCCAGCAGTGCTCGGCAGCTGGTGAACTTC.

The chain couples TRBV4-3 to TRBJ1-2; possible D gene TRBD1, 5 bases. The V and J ends lost 3 bases and 8 bases respectively, with 10 bases between them. Germline lookup yields CDR1 LGHNA and CDR2 YSLEER. The CDR3 is 12 amino acids. The DNA of the CDR3 is TGCGCCAGCAGCCATCTGGGACGGGGCTACACCTTC. Its protein is CASSHLGRGYTF.

For the CDR3, the DNA is TGCGCCAGCAGCTTGACAGGGACCACGAACACTGAAGCTTTCTTT. Translating it yields CASSLTGTTNTEAFF. The chain employs TRBV5-1 and TRBJ1-1, with D possibly matching TRBD1 (6 bases). Germline V gives CDR1 SGHRS, CDR2 YFSETQ. V was trimmed by 1 base and J by 1 base, leaving 11 bases between them. The length of the CDR3 is 15 residues.

This chain links TRBV19 with TRBJ2-2; possibly TRBD2 for D (5 bases). V was trimmed by 4 bases and J by 3 bases, leaving 12 bases between them. The CDR3 runs 15 residues. The germline V gene encodes CDR1 LNHDA and CDR2 SQIVND (reference sequence). CDR3 sequence reads: CASSKGSDYTGELFF. CDR3 nucleotides: TGTGCCAGTAGTAAGGGTAGCGACTACACCGGGGAGCTGTTTTTT.

The sample holds one count of this clone. The genes are TRBV6-1 and TRBJ2-7; D gene ambiguous. Germline lookup yields CDR1 MNHNS and CDR2 SASEGT. V was pared by 1 base and J by 5 bases, with 12 bases between. This CDR3 comprises 14 residues. CDR3 nucleotide sequence: TGTGCCAGCAGTGAAGGATGGAGTTCACACGAGCAGTACTTC. Its translation is CASSEGWSSHEQYF.

CDR3 coding DNA: TGTGCCAGCAGCAGCGGAGGGCCGTCACCCCTCCACTTT. Encoded protein: CASSSGGPSPLHF. The V call is TRBV21-1, the J call TRBJ1-6. TRBV21-1 is termed a pseudogene. CDR3 length: 13 amino acids.

Only a few counts were recorded for this clone. V gene TRBV11-3 combines with J gene TRBJ2-1; D is perhaps TRBD2 (6 bases). V was shortened by 5 bases and J by 3 bases, with 11 bases between the two germline ends. The CDR3 is made up of 14 amino acids. From germline, CDR1 is SGHNT and CDR2 YENEEA. The CDR3 bases are TGTGCCAGCAGCAGGCGACTAGGCTACAATGAGCAGTTCTTC. This translates into CASSRRLGYNEQFF.

The V gene is TRBV9, the J gene TRBJ1-3; the D is unclear. V was shortened by 3 bases and J by 0 bases, with 7 bases between the two germline ends. In germline, CDR1 is SGDLS, CDR2 YYNGEE. This CDR3 comprises 14 residues. CDR3 sequence reads: CASSGRGSGNTIYF. CDR3 nucleotide sequence: TGTGCCAGCAGCGGGCGGGGCTCTGGAAACACCATATATTTT.

This clone was counted a few times. This same CDR3 is encoded by further DNA sequences in the sample. The V call is TRBV9, the J call TRBJ2-5; TRBD2 matches 12 bases. This CDR3 region has 15 residues. The V gene's germline CDR1 is SGDLS and CDR2 YYNGEE. The trim removed 4 bases at V and 5 bases at J, leaving 6 bases unmatched. CDR3 sequence: CASSPRLAGDETQYF. The CDR3 coding sequence is TGTGCCAGCAGCCCCCGACTAGCGGGAGATGAGACCCAGTACTTC.

The rearrangement joins TRBV5-1 to TRBJ2-1; 11 bases agree with TRBD2. This CDR3 has 15 amino acids. Germline CDR1 and CDR2: SGHRS and YFSETQ. V was pared by 5 bases and J by 8 bases, with 9 bases of the junction left unmatched. The CDR3 nucleotides are TGCGCCAGCAGTACTAGCGGGAGTTTATTCGATGAGCAGTTCTTC. It is translated as CASSTSGSLFDEQFF. Variable domain in full (rest from reference TRBV5-1 and TRBJ2-1): KAGVTQTPRYLIKTRGQQVTLSCSPISGHRSVSWYQQTPGQGLQFLFEYFSETQRNKGNFPGRFSGRQFSNSRSEMNVSTLELGDSALYLCASSTSGSLFDEQFFGPGTRLTVL.

The genes are TRBV28 and TRBJ1-4, with 12 bases matching TRBD1. V lost 5 bases, J lost 7 bases, and 5 bases stayed unmatched. The CDR3 length is 15 residues. The germline V gene encodes CDR1 MDHEN and CDR2 SYDVKM. CDR3 residues: CASSLGQGASEKLFF. The CDR3 bases are TGTGCCAGCAGTCTGGGACAGGGGGCTTCTGAAAAACTGTTTTTT.

The chain links TRBV5-8 to TRBJ1-4; the match to TRBD1 covers 9 bases. With 3 bases clipped from V and 8 bases from J, the junction kept 8 bases outside the gene matches. Germline CDR1 reads SGHTS; CDR2 reads YDEGEE. This CDR3 contains 15 residues. DNA for the CDR3: TGTGCCAGCAGCTCCTTACAGGGGGCTCGGGAAAAACTGTTTTTT. This encodes CASSSLQGAREKLFF.

The chain links TRBV12-5 to TRBJ2-1; 12 nucleotides agree with TRBD2. This CDR3 comprises 17 residues. V was pared by 0 bases and J by 0 bases, with 0 bases of the junction left unmatched. Germline V gene sequence: CDR1 LGHNT, CDR2 FRNRAP. The CDR3 nucleotides are TGTGCTAGTGGTTTGGTGACTAGCGGGAGCTCCTACAATGAGCAGTTCTTC. Protein sequence: CASGLVTSGSSYNEQFF.

This sequence joins TRBV11-2 and TRBJ2-1, with 8 bases that match TRBD1. The CDR3 totals 15 residues. The germline V gene encodes CDR1 SGHAT and CDR2 FQNNGV. The junction had 7 bases not matched to a gene; V was cut back by 4 bases and J by 5 bases. CDR3 nucleotides: TGTGCCAGCAGCTCCCGGACAGGGATGAACAATGAGCAGTTCTTC. Residues: CASSSRTGMNNEQFF. The variable domain in full, with the rest retrieved from reference TRBV11-2 and TRBJ2-1, is EAGVAQSPRYKIIEKRQSVAFWCNPISGHATLYWYQQILGQGPKLLIQFQNNGVVDDSQLPKDRFSAERLKGVDSTLKIQPAKLEDSAVYLCASSSRTGMNNEQFFGPGTRLTVL.

CDR3 sequence reads: CASSVGSGRYNEQFF. The CDR3 DNA is TGTGCCAGCAGCGTAGGTAGCGGGAGGTACAATGAGCAGTTCTTC. The chain employs TRBV9 and TRBJ2-1, with 10 bases lining up with TRBD2. V lost 0 bases, J lost 4 bases, and 1 base stayed unmatched. The length of the CDR3 is 15 residues. Germline V lookup: CDR1 SGDLS, CDR2 YYNGEE.

The chain links TRBV6-1 to TRBJ1-2, with D unresolved. The CDR3 loop spans 12 amino acids. Trimming took 7 bases from V and 8 from J, leaving 14 bases between them. Germline V lookup: CDR1 MNHNS, CDR2 SASEGT. CDR3 protein: CASKTSLNGYTF. CDR3 coding DNA: TGTGCCAGCAAAACCAGCCTCAACGGCTACACCTTC.

The chain joins TRBV7-2 to TRBJ1-2, with 9 nucleotides matching TRBD1. Germline CDR1 reads SGHTA; CDR2 reads FQGNSA. CDR3 length: 14 amino acids. V shed 5 bases, J shed 3 bases, and the junction held 4 bases outside the gene matches. The CDR3: CASSRQGGYYGYTF. The CDR3 DNA reads TGTGCCAGCAGCAGACAGGGGGGGTACTATGGCTACACCTTC.

The chain links TRBV29-1 to TRBJ2-3, with 11 nucleotides matching TRBD1. Germline CDR1 SQVTM, CDR2 ANQGSEA. Losses at the gene ends were 8 bases for V and 4 bases for J; bases not matched to a gene: 2. The CDR3 has 12 amino acids. Here the CDR3 reads CSTGQGADTQYF. In DNA, the CDR3 is TGCAGCACGGGACAGGGGGCAGATACGCAGTATTTT.

The rearrangement uses TRBV6-4 and TRBJ2-3, with 7 positions matching TRBD1. The CDR3 is 15 amino acids. Germline lookup yields CDR1 MRHNA and CDR2 SNTAGT. V dropped 4 bases and J dropped 3; count of bases not matched to a gene: 7. CDR3 sequence (DNA): TGTGCCAGCAGTGCGTACAGGGGTAGGACAGATACGCAGTATTTT. Its translation: CASSAYRGRTDTQYF.

The V and J genes are TRBV6-1 and TRBJ1-1, with a tentative D call TRBD1 (6 bases). Per germline, CDR1 MNHNS and CDR2 SASEGT. V was cut by 2 bases and J by 4 bases, with 8 bases left in between. The CDR3 is 13 amino acids. CDR3 DNA: TGTGCCAGCAGTGAATGGACAGCCACTGAAGCTTTCTTT. Its translation is CASSEWTATEAFF.

This rearrangement joins TRBV11-1 to TRBJ2-5, with unresolved D. Germline loops: CDR1 SGHAT, CDR2 FQDESV (reference sequence). This CDR3 comprises 13 residues. With 5 bases removed from V and 4 bases from J, the gap between germline ends came to 11 bases. CDR3 loop: CASSPVRGETQYF. CDR3 nucleotides: TGTGCCAGCAGCCCCGTGAGAGGAGAGACCCAGTACTTC.

This chain connects TRBV18 to TRBJ2-1, with 8 positions matching TRBD2. CDR3 length equals 13 residues. V was clipped by 6 bases and J by 8 bases; unmatched bases: 6. Looked up from germline, CDR1 is KGHSH and CDR2 is LQKENI. The CDR3 nucleotides are TGTGCCAGCTCGCAGCGGGAGTCCCATGAGCAGTTCTTC. It encodes CASSQRESHEQFF.

CDR3 DNA: TGTGCCAGCAGACACACCCCGATAAGGAACACTGAAGCTTTCTTT. Residues: CASRHTPIRNTEAFF. The chain is built from TRBV13 and TRBJ1-1; D unresolved. The V and J ends lost 6 bases and 1 base respectively, with 15 bases between them. This CDR3 has 15 residues. Germline V CDR1 and CDR2: PRHDT, FYEKMQ (reference sequence). Full variable domain (missing parts from reference TRBV13 and TRBJ1-1): AAGVIQSPRHLIKEKRETATLKCYPIPRHDTVYWYQQGPGQDPQFLISFYEKMQSDKGSIPDRFSAQQFSDYHSELNMSSLELGDSALYFCASRHTPIRNTEAFFGQGTRLTVV.

V is TRBV2 and J is TRBJ1-1; no clear D gene. V lost 2 bases and J lost 11, with 18 bases in between. This CDR3 spans 14 amino acids. The V gene's germline CDR1 is SNHLY and CDR2 FYNNEI. The CDR3 nucleotides are TGTGCCAGCAGTGAACCCCTAGGCCCCTATTGGGCTTTCTTT. It yields the protein CASSEPLGPYWAFF.